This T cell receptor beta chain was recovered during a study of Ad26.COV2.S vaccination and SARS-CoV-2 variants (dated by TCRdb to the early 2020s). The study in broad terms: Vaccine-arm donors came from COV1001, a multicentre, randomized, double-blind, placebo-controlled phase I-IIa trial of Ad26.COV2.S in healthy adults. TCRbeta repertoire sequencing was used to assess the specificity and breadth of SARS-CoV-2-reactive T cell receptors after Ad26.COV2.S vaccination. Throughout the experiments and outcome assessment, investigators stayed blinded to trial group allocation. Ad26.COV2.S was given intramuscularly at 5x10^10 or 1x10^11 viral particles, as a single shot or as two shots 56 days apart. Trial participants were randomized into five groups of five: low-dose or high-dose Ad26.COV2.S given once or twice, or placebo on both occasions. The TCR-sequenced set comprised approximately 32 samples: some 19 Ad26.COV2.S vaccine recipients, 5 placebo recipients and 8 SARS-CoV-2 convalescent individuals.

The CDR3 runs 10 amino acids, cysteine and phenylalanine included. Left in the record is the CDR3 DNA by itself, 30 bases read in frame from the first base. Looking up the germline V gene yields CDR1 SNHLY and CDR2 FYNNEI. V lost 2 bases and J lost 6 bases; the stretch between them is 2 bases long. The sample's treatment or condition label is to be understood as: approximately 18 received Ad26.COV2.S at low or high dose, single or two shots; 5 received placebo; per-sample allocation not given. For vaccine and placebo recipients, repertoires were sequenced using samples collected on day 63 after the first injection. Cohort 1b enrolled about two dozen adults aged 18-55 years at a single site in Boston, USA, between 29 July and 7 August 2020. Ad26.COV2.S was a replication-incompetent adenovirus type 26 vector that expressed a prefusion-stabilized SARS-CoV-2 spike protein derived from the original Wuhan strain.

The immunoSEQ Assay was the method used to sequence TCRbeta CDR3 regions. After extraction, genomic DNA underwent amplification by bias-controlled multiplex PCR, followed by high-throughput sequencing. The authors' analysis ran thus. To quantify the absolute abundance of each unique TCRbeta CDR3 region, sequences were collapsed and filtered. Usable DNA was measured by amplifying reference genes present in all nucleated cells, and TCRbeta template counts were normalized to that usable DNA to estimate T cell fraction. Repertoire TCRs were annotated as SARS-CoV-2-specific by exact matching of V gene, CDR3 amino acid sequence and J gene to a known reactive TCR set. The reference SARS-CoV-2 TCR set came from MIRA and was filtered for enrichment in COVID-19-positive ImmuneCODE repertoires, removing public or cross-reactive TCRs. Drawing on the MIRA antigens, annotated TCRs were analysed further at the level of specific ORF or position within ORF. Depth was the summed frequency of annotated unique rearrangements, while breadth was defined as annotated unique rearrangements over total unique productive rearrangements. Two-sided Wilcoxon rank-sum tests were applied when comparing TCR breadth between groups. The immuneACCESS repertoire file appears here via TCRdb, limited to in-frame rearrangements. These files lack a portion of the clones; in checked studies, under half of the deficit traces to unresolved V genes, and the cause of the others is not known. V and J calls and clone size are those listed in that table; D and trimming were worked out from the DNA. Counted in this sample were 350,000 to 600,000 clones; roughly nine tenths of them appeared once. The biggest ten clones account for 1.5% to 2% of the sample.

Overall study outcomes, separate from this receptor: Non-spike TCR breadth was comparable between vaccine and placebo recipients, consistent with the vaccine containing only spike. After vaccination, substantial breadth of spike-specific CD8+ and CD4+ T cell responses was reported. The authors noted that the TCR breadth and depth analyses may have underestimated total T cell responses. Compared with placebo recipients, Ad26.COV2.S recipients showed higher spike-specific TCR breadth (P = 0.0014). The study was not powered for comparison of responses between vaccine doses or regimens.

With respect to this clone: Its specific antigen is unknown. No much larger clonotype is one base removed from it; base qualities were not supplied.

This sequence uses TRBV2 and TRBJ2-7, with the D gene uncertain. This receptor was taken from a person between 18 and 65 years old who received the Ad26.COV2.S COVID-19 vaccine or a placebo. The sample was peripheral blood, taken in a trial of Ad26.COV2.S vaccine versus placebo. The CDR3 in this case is CASSEPEQYF. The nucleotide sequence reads TGTGCCAGCAGTGAACCCGAGCAGTACTTC.